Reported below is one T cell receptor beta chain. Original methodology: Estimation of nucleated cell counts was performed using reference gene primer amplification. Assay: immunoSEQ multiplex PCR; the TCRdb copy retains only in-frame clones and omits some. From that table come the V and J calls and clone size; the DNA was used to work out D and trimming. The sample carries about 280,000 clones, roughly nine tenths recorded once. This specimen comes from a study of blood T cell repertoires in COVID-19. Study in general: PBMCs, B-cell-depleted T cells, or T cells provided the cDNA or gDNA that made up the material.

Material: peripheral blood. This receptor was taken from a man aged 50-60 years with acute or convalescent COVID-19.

CDR3 bases: TGTGCCAGCTCACCTCCAAAACTCGGGACAGGGACAGATACGCAGTATTTT. Its protein is CASSPPKLGTGTDTQYF. V and J are TRBV18 and TRBJ2-3, with TRBD1 identical over 9 bases. Trimming cost V 3 bases and J 3 bases; bases outside gene matches: 10. CDR1 and CDR2 from the germline V gene are KGHSH and LQKENI. The CDR3 extends over 17 amino acids.